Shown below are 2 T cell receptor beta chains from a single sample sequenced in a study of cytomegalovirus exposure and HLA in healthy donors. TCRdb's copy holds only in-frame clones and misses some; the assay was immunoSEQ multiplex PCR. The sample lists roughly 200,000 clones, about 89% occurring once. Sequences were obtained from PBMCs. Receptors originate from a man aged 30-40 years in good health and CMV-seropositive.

CDR3 region: CASSQDGGNTIYF. In nucleotides, the CDR3 is TGCGCCAGCAGCCAAGACGGGGGAAACACCATATATTTT. The genes are TRBV4-1 and TRBJ1-3; no clear D. The germline V and J ends were trimmed by 0 bases and 4 bases, with 4 bases remaining between them. Germline V gene lookup returns CDR1 MGHRA and CDR2 YSYEKL. This CDR3 is 13 amino acids long.

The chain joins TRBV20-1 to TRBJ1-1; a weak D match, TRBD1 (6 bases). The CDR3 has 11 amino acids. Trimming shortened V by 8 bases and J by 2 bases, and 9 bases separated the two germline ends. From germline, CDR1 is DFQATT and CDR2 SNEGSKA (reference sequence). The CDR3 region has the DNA TGCAGTTTGGGGGGCAACACTGAAGCTTTCTTT. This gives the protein CSLGGNTEAFF.